This TCR beta chain was sequenced in a study of cytomegalovirus exposure and HLA in healthy donors. Study results and limitations: One later analysis reportedly identified an Asian-associated ancestry cluster that showed fewer N-insertions than the approximately 710-donor mean.

As concerns this clone: The antigen remains undetermined.

This CDR3 is 13 amino acids long. V lost 2 bases, J lost 2 bases, and 6 bases lay in between. Germline loops: CDR1 SEHNR, CDR2 FQNEAQ (reference sequence). The primer mix had 60 Vbeta and 13 Jbeta primers. Assay: immunoSEQ multiplex PCR; the TCRdb copy retains only in-frame clones and omits some. The sample includes under 150,000 clones, 60% to 85% of them seen just once. The material sequenced was PBMCs. The TCR originated in a female donor in good health and CMV-seropositive. This chain connects TRBV7-9 to TRBJ2-5, with D unclear. DNA for the CDR3: TGTGCCAGCAGCTTAACAAATCAAGAGACCCAGTACTTC. Protein: CASSLTNQETQYF.